Below are 19 T cell receptor beta chains sequenced from a single sample in a study of post-analysis software for immune sequencing data. Findings and limits, study-wide: Comparison of patients with controls showed a handful of TRBV segments more frequent in patients, TRBV5-6, TRBV5-1 and TRBV20-1 among them.

Sequencing libraries made from TCR beta cDNA carried unique molecular identifiers. A single record per CDR3 protein comes from TCRdb applying MiXCR to the PCR reads. The sample includes 820,000 or so distinct CDR3 sequences, roughly 58% of them seen just once. These TCRs' antigens remain unknown. Sample: blood. These receptors were collected from a girl aged 10 to 17 with multiple sclerosis.

The gene calls are TRBV7-9 and TRBJ2-1; D is perhaps TRBD2 (6 bases). The CDR3 contains 17 residues. The germline CDR1 and CDR2 sequences are SEHNR and FQNEAQ (reference sequence). Trimming took off 7 bases at V and 0 bases at J, with 19 bases between the two ends. CDR3 in amino acids: CASTPGLGGTSYNEQFF. CDR3 DNA: TGTGCCAGCACCCCGGGGTTGGGCGGGACCTCCTACAATGAGCAGTTCTTC. The variable domain in full, completed from reference TRBV7-9 and TRBJ2-1, reads DTGVSQNPRHKITKRGQNVTFRCDPISEHNRLYWYRQTLGQGPEFLTYFQNEAQLEKSRLLSDRFSAERPKGSFSTLEIQRTEQGDSAMYLCASTPGLGGTSYNEQFFGPGTRLTVL.

The chain has TRBV20-1 and TRBJ1-2; D may be TRBD1 (6 bases). The CDR3 covers 10 residues. CDR1 and CDR2 (germline): DFQATT, SNEGSKA (reference sequence). V was pared by 6 bases and J by 12 bases, with 14 bases between. CDR3 amino acids: CSASTGINTF. The CDR3 DNA is TGCAGTGCCTCCACAGGGATCAACACCTTC.

This clonotype occurred once. The V gene is TRBV20-1, the J gene TRBJ2-5; TRBD2 agrees at 7 bases. The better agreement between TRBJ2-7 and the DNA end casts doubt on the J call. CDR1 and CDR2 (germline): DFQATT, SNEGSKA (reference sequence). This CDR3 comprises 15 residues. The CDR3 loop reads CSARVRASGVYEQYF. In DNA form, the CDR3 reads TGCAGTGCTAGAGTGCGAGCTAGCGGCGTTTACGAGCAGTACTTC.

The CDR3 loop reads CASSLTGSPYEQYF. CDR3 in DNA: TGTGCCAGCAGCCTGACAGGGAGCCCCTACGAGCAGTACTTC. This chain connects TRBV5-6 to TRBJ2-7; TRBD1 matches at 7 bases. V lost 4 bases and J lost 2; bases outside the gene matches: 6. CDR1 is SGHDT and CDR2 is YYEEEE in the germline V gene. CDR3 size: 14 residues.

This clonotype occurred a few times. The gene calls are TRBV25-1 and TRBJ2-7; weak D call: TRBD2 (5 bases). The CDR3 is 14 residues long. CDR1 and CDR2 from the germline V gene are MGHDK and SYGVNS. V was clipped by 1 base and J by 2 bases, with 9 bases between them. CDR3 DNA sequence: TGTGCCAGCAGTGAATCTAGCAGAGCCTACGAGCAGTACTTC. Amino acids: CASSESSRAYEQYF.

V usage is TRBV29-1 and J usage is TRBJ2-1; perhaps TRBD2 as D (5 bases). CDR1 is SQVTM and CDR2 is ANQGSEA in the germline V gene. V gave up 4 bases and J gave up 5 bases, with 15 bases separating them. CDR3 size: 14 residues. CDR3 nucleotide sequence: TGCAGCGTTGGCGGCGCCTGGACTCACAATGAGCAGTTCTTC. Translating it yields CSVGGAWTHNEQFF.

This chain uses TRBV12-3 or TRBV12-4 with TRBJ1-5; D gene uncertain. Trimming shortened V by 2 bases and J by 3 bases, and 11 bases separated the two germline ends. The CDR3 has 15 residues. CDR3 DNA sequence: TGTGCCAGCAGTTTACGGGGAGGCGTCAATCAGCCCCAGCATTTT. Its protein is CASSLRGGVNQPQHF.

This rearrangement joins TRBV9 to TRBJ2-7; TRBD2 matches at 7 bases. Germline CDR1 is SGDLS and CDR2 is YYNGEE. J gave up 2 bases and V 0 bases, and 5 bases lay outside the gene matches. CDR3 length equals 15 residues. CDR3 sequence: CASSVEEGGPYEQYF. CDR3 nucleotides: TGTGCCAGCAGCGTAGAGGAGGGAGGGCCCTACGAGCAGTACTTC.

The V gene is TRBV29-1, the J gene TRBJ2-7; D remains ambiguous. The CDR3 is made up of 13 amino acids. CDR1 is SQVTM and CDR2 is ANQGSEA in the germline V gene. V shed 3 bases and J shed 0 bases, with 9 bases lying between them. CDR3 bases: TGCAGCGTTGATAGTCCGGACTCCTACGAGCAGTACTTC. It specifies CSVDSPDSYEQYF.

The chain carries TRBV18 and TRBJ2-1; D is unclear. The V gene lost 0 bases and the J gene lost 5 bases, with 14 bases spanning the gap. Germline values: CDR1 KGHSH, CDR2 LQKENI. CDR3 length equals 16 residues. Here the CDR3 reads CASSPPVLVYNNEQFF. CDR3 DNA: TGTGCCAGCTCACCACCGGTTTTAGTCTATAACAATGAGCAGTTCTTC. Drawing the rest from reference TRBV18 and TRBJ2-1, the complete variable domain is NAGVMQNPRHLVRRRGQEARLRCSPMKGHSHVYWYRQLPEEGLKFMVYLQKENIIDESGMPKERFSAEFPKEGPSILRIQQVVRGDSAAYFCASSPPVLVYNNEQFFGPGTRLTVL.

The chain employs TRBV7-9 and TRBJ1-5; TRBD1 might be the D (5 bases). The V gene lost 1 base and the J gene lost 6 bases, with 22 bases spanning the gap. Germline V lookup: CDR1 SEHNR, CDR2 FQNEAQ (reference sequence). The CDR3 is 18 amino acids. The CDR3: CASSLVKGWGTRGQPQHF. The CDR3 DNA reads as TGTGCCAGCAGCTTAGTCAAGGGATGGGGGACCCGGGGTCAGCCCCAGCATTTT. Using reference TRBV7-9 and TRBJ1-5 for the parts outside the CDR3, the full variable domain is DTGVSQNPRHKITKRGQNVTFRCDPISEHNRLYWYRQTLGQGPEFLTYFQNEAQLEKSRLLSDRFSAERPKGSFSTLEIQRTEQGDSAMYLCASSLVKGWGTRGQPQHFGDGTRLSIL.

This clonotype was observed a few times. V is TRBV5-1 and J is TRBJ1-4, with D possibly being TRBD1 (5 bases). V shed 5 bases and J shed 2 bases, with 10 bases lying between them. The CDR3 length is 14 residues. Germline V gene data show CDR1 as SGHRS and CDR2 as YFSETQ. CDR3 nucleotide sequence: TGCGCCAGCAGTTACTCAGGGACTAATGAAAAACTGTTTTTT. Translation gives CASSYSGTNEKLFF.

V usage is TRBV11-2 and J usage is TRBJ2-4; TRBD1 is a possible D gene (5 bases). This CDR3 is 15 amino acids long. CDR1 SGHAT and CDR2 FQNNGV come from the germline V gene. Trimming took off 1 base at V and 2 bases at J, with 9 bases between the two ends. CDR3 sequence (DNA): TGTGCCAGCAGCTTAGGGGGCCCCCCCAAAAACATTCAGTACTTC. Protein: CASSLGGPPKNIQYF.

The chain couples TRBV20-1 to TRBJ2-3; 7 positions agree with TRBD2. Germline V gene lookup returns CDR1 DFQATT and CDR2 SNEGSKA (reference sequence). V dropped 0 bases and J dropped 6; count of bases not matched to a gene: 9. The length of the CDR3 is 15 residues. Here the CDR3 DNA reads TGCAGTGCTAGAGATGGGTGGGCTAGCGGTGATACGCAGTATTTT. Encoded protein: CSARDGWASGDTQYF.

The chain couples TRBV9 to TRBJ2-1; 14 bases agree with TRBD2. The V gene's germline CDR1 is SGDLS and CDR2 YYNGEE. Trimming cost V 2 bases and J 5 bases; bases outside gene matches: 3. The CDR3 is made up of 16 amino acids. The CDR3 spells CASSVETSGGDNEQFF. In DNA, the CDR3 is TGTGCCAGCAGCGTGGAGACTAGCGGGGGGGACAATGAGCAGTTCTTC. The full variable domain, with the rest looked up from reference TRBV9 and TRBJ2-1, is DSGVTQTPKHLITATGQRVTLRCSPRSGDLSVYWYQQSLDQGLQFLIQYYNGEERAKGNILERFSAQQFPDLHSELNLSSLELGDSALYFCASSVETSGGDNEQFFGPGTRLTVL.

The chain links TRBV7-2 to TRBJ1-5, with no clear D. CDR3 length: 13 residues. CDR1 is SGHTA, CDR2 FQGNSA, per germline. V lost 4 bases and J 5 bases, leaving 9 bases between the germline ends. CDR3 sequence: CASSSVKDQPQHF. CDR3 coding DNA: TGTGCCAGCAGCTCCGTAAAGGATCAGCCCCAGCATTTT.

The rearrangement uses TRBV25-1 and TRBJ1-4; D is unresolved. Germline CDR1 is MGHDK and CDR2 is SYGVNS. The CDR3 length is 13 residues. V was cut by 2 bases and J by 4 bases, with 5 bases left in between. The CDR3 spells CASSEQLNEKLFF. The CDR3 nucleotides are TGTGCCAGCAGTGAACAGCTTAATGAAAAACTGTTTTTT.

The V call is TRBV11-2, the J call TRBJ2-3, with D perhaps matching TRBD1 (5 bases). The CDR3 loop spans 15 amino acids. Germline V CDR1 and CDR2: SGHAT, FQNNGV. Between the trimmed V and J ends, which lost 1 base and 4 bases, there was a span of 12 bases. The CDR3, as DNA: TGTGCCAGCAGCTTAGGGGCAGTGGGGCCAGATACGCAGTATTTT. Its translation: CASSLGAVGPDTQYF.

V is TRBV29-1 and J is TRBJ2-7; perhaps TRBD2 as D (6 bases). CDR1 and CDR2 from the germline V gene are SQVTM and ANQGSEA. The ends were cut back, 4 bases at V and 6 bases at J, with 13 bases in the middle. The CDR3 spans 12 residues. Written as DNA, the CDR3 is TGCAGCGTTGTGAGGGACTCCAGCGAGCAGTACTTC. As protein: CSVVRDSSEQYF.